These T cell receptor beta chains were read from a single sample in a study of human T cells and chemical hapten exposure. Each CDR3 protein gets one entry after TCRdb re-called the RACE reads with MiXCR. This sample has about 100,000 distinct CDR3 sequences, with about an eighth found just once. The source was whole blood, collected in connection with sensitization to the hapten diphenylcyclopropenone (DPC). The receptor set was obtained from a woman between 40 and 55 years old with alopecia areata. Some clones in this sample may be carry-over from other donors' samples. Each CDR3 is given with its conserved first and last residue. A D gene is named only where the DNA matches it firmly. Where a row states a size, it is once, few, many or the class of an expanded clone; other rows omit it.

clone_size: many
j_call: TRBJ2-1
v_call: TRBV9
d_call: TRBD2
cdr3_nt: TGTGCCAGCAGCGTAGGACTAGCGGGAGAAAGTGAGCAGTTCTTC
cdr3_aa: CASSVGLAGESEQFF

clone_size: few
j_call: TRBJ1-1
v_call: TRBV9
d_call: NA
cdr3_nt: TGTGCCAGCAGCGTAGTCGGGCAGGCTGAAGCTTTCTTT
cdr3_aa: CASSVVGQAEAFF

clone_size: NA
j_call: TRBJ2-2
v_call: TRBV27
d_call: NA
cdr3_nt: TGTGCCAGCAGTTCTACAGACACCGGGGAGCTGTTTTTT
cdr3_aa: CASSSTDTGELFF

clone_size: few
j_call: TRBJ2-3
v_call: TRBV12-3/TRBV12-4
d_call: TRBD2
cdr3_nt: TGTGCCAGCAGTTTACTAAGAGCGGGGGGGCTTACGCAGTATTTT
cdr3_aa: CASSLLRAGGLTQYF

clone_size: NA
j_call: TRBJ2-7
v_call: TRBV30
d_call: TRBD1
cdr3_nt: TGTGCCTGGAGCAGAGTTTGGGGGACAGGGACCTACGAGCAGTACTTC
cdr3_aa: CAWSRVWGTGTYEQYF

clone_size: NA
j_call: TRBJ2-7
v_call: TRBV2
d_call: NA
cdr3_nt: TGTGCCAGCAGTGAACGACTACCACCCTCATACGAGCAGTACTTC
cdr3_aa: CASSERLPPSYEQYF

clone_size: NA
j_call: TRBJ2-3
v_call: TRBV20-1
d_call: NA
cdr3_nt: TGCAGTGCTGGAAAAAGGGGACAAGCCACAGATACGCAGTATTTT
cdr3_aa: CSAGKRGQATDTQYF

clone_size: few
j_call: TRBJ1-1
v_call: TRBV20-1
d_call: TRBD1
cdr3_nt: TGCAGTGCTCCGCTGTTGCGGACAGGGGCTATCGAGTTGTGGAACACTGAAGCTTTCTTT
cdr3_aa: CSAPLLRTGAIELWNTEAFF

clone_size: many
j_call: TRBJ1-1
v_call: TRBV12-3/TRBV12-4
d_call: NA
cdr3_nt: TGTGCCAGCAGTTGGGAGACGAACACTGAAGCTTTCTTT
cdr3_aa: CASSWETNTEAFF

clone_size: NA
j_call: TRBJ2-3
v_call: TRBV7-8
d_call: NA
cdr3_nt: TGTGCCAGCAGCGCACTACGCACAGATACGCAGTATTTT
cdr3_aa: CASSALRTDTQYF

clone_size: many
j_call: TRBJ2-7
v_call: TRBV5-1
d_call: NA
cdr3_nt: TGCGCCAGCAGCTTGACAGGGACCTACGAGCAGTACTTC
cdr3_aa: CASSLTGTYEQYF

clone_size: many
j_call: TRBJ1-2
v_call: TRBV5-1
d_call: TRBD1
cdr3_nt: TGCGCCAGCAGCTTGGTGTCCAGGGGGCATGGCTACACCTTC
cdr3_aa: CASSLVSRGHGYTF

clone_size: few
j_call: TRBJ2-7
v_call: TRBV29-1
d_call: TRBD2
cdr3_nt: TGCAGCGCCGAGGGAAGCGGGGGGTACGAGCAGTACTTC
cdr3_aa: CSAEGSGGYEQYF

clone_size: few
j_call: TRBJ2-1
v_call: TRBV7-8
d_call: NA
cdr3_nt: TGTGCCAGCAGCGTTCAGGGAGGCGGCAACAATGAGCAGTTCTTC
cdr3_aa: CASSVQGGGNNEQFF

clone_size: many
j_call: TRBJ1-5
v_call: TRBV6-2/TRBV6-3
d_call: NA
cdr3_nt: TGTGCCAGCAGTTACCCCTCCGGAGGGCCCAATCAGCCCCAGCATTTT
cdr3_aa: CASSYPSGGPNQPQHF

clone_size: many
j_call: TRBJ2-7
v_call: TRBV27
d_call: NA
cdr3_nt: TGTGCCAGCAGCCCCACAGGGTTGGGCGAGCAGTACTTC
cdr3_aa: CASSPTGLGEQYF

clone_size: few
j_call: TRBJ2-1
v_call: TRBV11-1
d_call: NA
cdr3_nt: TGTGCCAGCAGAAATGGCGCTTTTTCGAATGAGCAGTTCTTC
cdr3_aa: CASRNGAFSNEQFF

clone_size: once
j_call: TRBJ1-5
v_call: TRBV2
d_call: NA
cdr3_nt: TGTGCCAGCAGCTGGGGAGAGGGCGGCAATCAGCCCCAGCATTTT
cdr3_aa: CASSWGEGGNQPQHF

clone_size: NA
j_call: TRBJ2-1
v_call: TRBV20-1
d_call: TRBD1
cdr3_nt: TGCAGTGCTAGAGCGCGACAGGGTCTCGCCTACAATGAGCAGTTCTTC
cdr3_aa: CSARARQGLAYNEQFF

clone_size: few
j_call: TRBJ2-4
v_call: TRBV6-2/TRBV6-3
d_call: TRBD1
cdr3_nt: TGTGCCAGCAGTTGGGACAGGGCGGCCGAAAACATTCAGTACTTC
cdr3_aa: CASSWDRAAENIQYF

clone_size: few
j_call: TRBJ1-1
v_call: TRBV6-5
d_call: NA
cdr3_nt: TGTGCCAGCAGTTACTCGACTCTCTCTGAAGCTTTCTTT
cdr3_aa: CASSYSTLSEAFF

clone_size: few
j_call: TRBJ1-1
v_call: TRBV12-5
d_call: NA
cdr3_nt: TGTGCTAGTGGTTTGTTTCTGAACACTGAAGCTTTCTTT
cdr3_aa: CASGLFLNTEAFF

clone_size: few
j_call: TRBJ2-7
v_call: TRBV3-1
d_call: NA
cdr3_nt: TGTGCCAGCAGCCATAGGGGCCGGAGCTACGAGCAGTACTTC
cdr3_aa: CASSHRGRSYEQYF

clone_size: few
j_call: TRBJ1-1
v_call: TRBV12-3/TRBV12-4
d_call: NA
cdr3_nt: TGTGCCAGCAGCCCGGGGAGTCGGGGGGGCGTTAAGAATGAAGCTTTCTTT
cdr3_aa: CASSPGSRGGVKNEAFF

clone_size: few
j_call: TRBJ2-7
v_call: TRBV7-6
d_call: NA
cdr3_nt: TGTGCCAGCAGCTTAGGGGTCGAGCAGTACTTC
cdr3_aa: CASSLGVEQYF

clone_size: few
j_call: TRBJ2-7
v_call: TRBV7-9
d_call: NA
cdr3_nt: TGTGCCAGCAGCTCCGTCTACGAGCAGTACTTC
cdr3_aa: CASSSVYEQYF